This T cell receptor (beta chain) was captured by sequencing in a study of shared clonotypes between healthy human individuals. CDR1 is SGDLS and CDR2 is YYNGEE in the germline V gene. Trimming stripped 1 base from V and 11 bases from J, with 13 bases between. The CDR3 runs 14 residues. The sample holds a few counts of this clone. Its antigen is unknown. Splitting of CD4+ cells produced CD45RA+ naive and CD45RA-negative memory subsets. Authors' processing steps: Junction-only immunoSEQ data arrived without quality scores, meaning filtering differed. Libraries were prepared by immunoSEQ multiplex PCR; TCRdb keeps only in-frame clonotypes and omits some of them. That table gives V, J and clone size, and the DNA gave D and trimming. Of about 1 million clones detected, approximately 72% appear once; the ten largest clones hold about 1.5%. General study findings and limits: Measured sharing among donors was expected to vary with sequencing depth. Sampling covered nothing but blood. Tissue TCR repertoires likely differ from those found in blood.

This sequence originates from a man between 18 and 35 years old in good health. The chain carries TRBV9 and TRBJ1-6, with D possibly TRBD1 on 6 matching bases. Sequences were obtained from memory CD4+ T cells sorted from blood. The subset denotes: CD45RA-negative fraction. CDR3 residues: CASSVRPAGAPLHF. The CDR3 bases are TGTGCCAGCAGCGTAAGACCGGCAGGGGCACCCCTCCACTTT. The variable domain in full, with the rest retrieved from reference TRBV9 and TRBJ1-6, is DSGVTQTPKHLITATGQRVTLRCSPRSGDLSVYWYQQSLDQGLQFLIQYYNGEERAKGNILERFSAQQFPDLHSELNLSSLELGDSALYFCASSVRPAGAPLHFGNGTRLTVT.